This T cell receptor beta chain was captured in a study of response to subunit inactivated influenza vaccine. Germline-derived CDR1 and CDR2 are LNHNV and YYDKDF (reference sequence). The ends were cut back, 2 bases at V and 8 bases at J, with 12 bases in the middle. The CDR3 totals 13 residues. TCRdb called the RT-PCR reads again in MiXCR, with one record for every CDR3 protein. The sample contains a few hundred thousand distinct CDR3 sequences, 21% of which appear only once. This chain links TRBV15 with TRBJ1-2, with TRBD1 as a possible D gene (6 bases). The sample was PBMCs from blood, taken 21 months after vaccination. The TCR was taken from a man aged 45 to 75 who received an inactivated influenza vaccine. CDR3 sequence (DNA): TGTGCCACCAGCAGACAACAGGGTTTCGGCTACACCTTC. Its translation: CATSRQQGFGYTF.